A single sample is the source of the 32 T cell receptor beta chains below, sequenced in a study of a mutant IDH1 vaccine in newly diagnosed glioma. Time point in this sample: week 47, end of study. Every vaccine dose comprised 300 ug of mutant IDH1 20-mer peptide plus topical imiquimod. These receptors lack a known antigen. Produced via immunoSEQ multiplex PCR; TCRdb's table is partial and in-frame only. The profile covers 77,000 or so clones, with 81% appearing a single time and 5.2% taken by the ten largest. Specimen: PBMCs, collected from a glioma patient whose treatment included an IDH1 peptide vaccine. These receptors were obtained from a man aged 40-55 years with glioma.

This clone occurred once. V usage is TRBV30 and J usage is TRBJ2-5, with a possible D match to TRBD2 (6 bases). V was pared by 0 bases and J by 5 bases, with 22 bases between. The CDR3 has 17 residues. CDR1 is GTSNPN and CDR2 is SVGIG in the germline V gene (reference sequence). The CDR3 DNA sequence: TGTGCCTGGAGTGTAGGAGGGAGCAGTTGGAGTTGGGAGACCCAGTACTTC. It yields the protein CAWSVGGSSWSWETQYF.

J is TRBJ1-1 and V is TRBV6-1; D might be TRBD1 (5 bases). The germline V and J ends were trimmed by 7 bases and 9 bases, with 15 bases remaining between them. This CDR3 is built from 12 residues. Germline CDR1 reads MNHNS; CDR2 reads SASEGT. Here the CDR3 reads CASTHPSGQAFF. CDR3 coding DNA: TGTGCCAGCACTCATCCTTCGGGGCAAGCTTTCTTT.

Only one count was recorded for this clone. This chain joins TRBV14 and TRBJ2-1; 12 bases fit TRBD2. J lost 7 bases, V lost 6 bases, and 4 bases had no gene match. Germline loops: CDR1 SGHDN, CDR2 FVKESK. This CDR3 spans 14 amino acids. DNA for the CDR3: TGTGCCAGCAGTCTACTAGCGGGGGGAAATGAGCAGTTCTTC. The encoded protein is CASSLLAGGNEQFF.

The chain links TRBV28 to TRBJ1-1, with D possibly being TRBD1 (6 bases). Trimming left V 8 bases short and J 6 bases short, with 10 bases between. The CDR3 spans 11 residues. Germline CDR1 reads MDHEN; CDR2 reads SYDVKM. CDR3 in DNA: TGTGCCAGCCGGGGGCGTCCTGAAGCTTTCTTT. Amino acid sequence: CASRGRPEAFF.

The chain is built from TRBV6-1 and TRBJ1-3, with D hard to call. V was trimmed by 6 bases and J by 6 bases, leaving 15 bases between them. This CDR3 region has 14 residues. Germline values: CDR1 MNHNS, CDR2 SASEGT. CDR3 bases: TGTGCCAGCAGCGCCAAGTGGGGTTTAAACACCATATATTTT. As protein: CASSAKWGLNTIYF.

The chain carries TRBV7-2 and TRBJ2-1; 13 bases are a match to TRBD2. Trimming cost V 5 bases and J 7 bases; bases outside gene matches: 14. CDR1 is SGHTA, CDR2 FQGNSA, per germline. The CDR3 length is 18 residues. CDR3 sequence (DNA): TGTGCCAGCAGCCCAGAGTTGCGGCCGGGACTAGCGGGAAATGAGCAGTTCTTC. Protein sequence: CASSPELRPGLAGNEQFF. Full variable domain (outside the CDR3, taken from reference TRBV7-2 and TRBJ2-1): GAGVSQSPSNKVTEKGKDVELRCDPISGHTALYWYRQSLGQGLEFLIYFQGNSAPDKSGLPSDRFSAERTGGSVSTLTIQRTQQEDSAVYLCASSPELRPGLAGNEQFFGPGTRLTVL.

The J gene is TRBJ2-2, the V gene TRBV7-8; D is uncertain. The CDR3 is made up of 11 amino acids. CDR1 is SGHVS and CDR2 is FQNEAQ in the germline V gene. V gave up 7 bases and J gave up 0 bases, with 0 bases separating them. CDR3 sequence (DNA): TGTGCCAGCACGAACACCGGGGAGCTGTTTTTT. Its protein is CASTNTGELFF.

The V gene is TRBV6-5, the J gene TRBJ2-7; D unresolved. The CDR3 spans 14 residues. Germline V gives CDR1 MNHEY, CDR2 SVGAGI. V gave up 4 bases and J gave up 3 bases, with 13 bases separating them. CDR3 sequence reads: CASSFRPPLYEQYF. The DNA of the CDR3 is TGTGCCAGCAGTTTTCGGCCCCCCCTCTACGAGCAGTACTTC.

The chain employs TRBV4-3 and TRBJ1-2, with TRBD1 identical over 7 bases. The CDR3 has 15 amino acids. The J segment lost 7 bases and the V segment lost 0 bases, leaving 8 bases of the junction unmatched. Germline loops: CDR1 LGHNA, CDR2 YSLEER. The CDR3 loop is CASSQDFRQGGGYTF. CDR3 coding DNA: TGCGCCAGCAGCCAAGATTTCCGACAGGGCGGTGGCTACACCTTC.

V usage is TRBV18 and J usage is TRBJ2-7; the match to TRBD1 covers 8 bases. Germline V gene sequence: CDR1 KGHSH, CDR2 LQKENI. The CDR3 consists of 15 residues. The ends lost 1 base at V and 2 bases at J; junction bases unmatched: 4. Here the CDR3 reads CASSPLGTGPYEQYF. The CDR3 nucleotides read TGTGCCAGCTCACCACTCGGGACAGGACCCTACGAGCAGTACTTC. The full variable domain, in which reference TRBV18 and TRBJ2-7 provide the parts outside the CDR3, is NAGVMQNPRHLVRRRGQEARLRCSPMKGHSHVYWYRQLPEEGLKFMVYLQKENIIDESGMPKERFSAEFPKEGPSILRIQQVVRGDSAAYFCASSPLGTGPYEQYFGPGTRLTVT.

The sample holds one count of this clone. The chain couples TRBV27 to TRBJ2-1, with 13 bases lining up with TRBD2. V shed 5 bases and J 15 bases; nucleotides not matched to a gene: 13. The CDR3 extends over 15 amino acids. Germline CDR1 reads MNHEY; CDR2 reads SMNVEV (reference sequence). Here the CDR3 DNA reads TGTGCCAGCAGTACCCAAGGGACTAGCGGGAAGGTTGGGTTCTTC. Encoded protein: CASSTQGTSGKVGFF.

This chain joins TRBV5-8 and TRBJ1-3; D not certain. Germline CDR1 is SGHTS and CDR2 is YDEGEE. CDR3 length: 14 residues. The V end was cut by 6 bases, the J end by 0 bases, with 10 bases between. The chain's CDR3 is CASTRRASGNTIYF. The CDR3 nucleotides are TGTGCCAGCACCCGGCGGGCCTCTGGAAACACCATATATTTT.

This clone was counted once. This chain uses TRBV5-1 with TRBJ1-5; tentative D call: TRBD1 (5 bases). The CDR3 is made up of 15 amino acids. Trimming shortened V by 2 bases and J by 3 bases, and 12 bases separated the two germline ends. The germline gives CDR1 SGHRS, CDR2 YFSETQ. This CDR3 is CASSLGTQINQPQHF. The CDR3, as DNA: TGCGCCAGCAGCTTAGGGACCCAAATCAATCAGCCCCAGCATTTT.

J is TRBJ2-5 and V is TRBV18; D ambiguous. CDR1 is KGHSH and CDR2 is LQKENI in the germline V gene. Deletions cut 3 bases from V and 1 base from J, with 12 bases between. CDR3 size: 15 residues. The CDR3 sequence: CASSPLGPPQETQYF. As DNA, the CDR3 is TGTGCCAGCTCACCCCTTGGCCCACCCCAAGAGACCCAGTACTTC.

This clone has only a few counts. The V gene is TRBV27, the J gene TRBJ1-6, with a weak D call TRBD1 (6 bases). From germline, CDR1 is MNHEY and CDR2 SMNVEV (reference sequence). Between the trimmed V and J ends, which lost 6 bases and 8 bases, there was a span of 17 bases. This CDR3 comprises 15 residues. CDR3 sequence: CASSPPGQGYSPLHF. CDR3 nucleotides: TGTGCCAGCAGCCCGCCGGGACAAGGGTATTCACCCCTCCACTTT.

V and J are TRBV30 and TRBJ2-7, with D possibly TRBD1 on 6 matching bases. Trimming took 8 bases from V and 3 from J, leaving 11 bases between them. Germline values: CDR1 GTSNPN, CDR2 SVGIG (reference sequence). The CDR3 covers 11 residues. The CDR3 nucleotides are TGTGCCAGGCAACAGGGCTACGAGCAGTACTTC. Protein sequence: CARQQGYEQYF.

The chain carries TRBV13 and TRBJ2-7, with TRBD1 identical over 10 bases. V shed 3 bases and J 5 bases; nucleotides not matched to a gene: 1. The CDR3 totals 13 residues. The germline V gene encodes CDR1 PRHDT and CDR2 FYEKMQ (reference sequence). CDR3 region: CASSFGTGDEQYF. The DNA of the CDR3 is TGTGCCAGCAGCTTCGGGACAGGGGACGAGCAGTACTTC.

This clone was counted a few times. Here the CDR3 DNA reads TGTGCCAGCAGTCTGAGGGACTATAATGAAAAACTGTTTTTT. Its protein is CASSLRDYNEKLFF. This chain uses TRBV7-8 with TRBJ1-4; TRBD1 is a possible D gene (5 bases). CDR1 SGHVS and CDR2 FQNEAQ come from the germline V gene. The CDR3 has 14 residues. V lost 6 bases and J lost 4, with 12 bases in between.

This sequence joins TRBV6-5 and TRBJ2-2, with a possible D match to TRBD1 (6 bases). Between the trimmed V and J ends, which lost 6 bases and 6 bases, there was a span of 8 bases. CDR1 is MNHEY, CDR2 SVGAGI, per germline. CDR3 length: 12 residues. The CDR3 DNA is TGTGCCAGCAGGTGGGGGCCCGGGGAGCTGTTTTTT. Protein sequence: CASRWGPGELFF.

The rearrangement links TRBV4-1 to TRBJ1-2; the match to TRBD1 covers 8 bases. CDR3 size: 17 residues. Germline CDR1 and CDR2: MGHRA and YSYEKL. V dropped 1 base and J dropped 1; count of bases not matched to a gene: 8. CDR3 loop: CASSQGQGNLFNYGYTF. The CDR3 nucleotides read TGCGCCAGCAGCCAAGGACAGGGGAATCTTTTTAACTATGGCTACACCTTC.

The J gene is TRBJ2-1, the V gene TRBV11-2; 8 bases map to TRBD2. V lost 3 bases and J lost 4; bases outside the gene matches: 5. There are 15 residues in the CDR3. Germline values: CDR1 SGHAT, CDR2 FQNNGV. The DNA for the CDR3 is TGTGCCAGCAGCTTTGGTAGCGGGGAATACAATGAGCAGTTCTTC. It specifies CASSFGSGEYNEQFF. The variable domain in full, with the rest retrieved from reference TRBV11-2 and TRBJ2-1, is EAGVAQSPRYKIIEKRQSVAFWCNPISGHATLYWYQQILGQGPKLLIQFQNNGVVDDSQLPKDRFSAERLKGVDSTLKIQPAKLEDSAVYLCASSFGSGEYNEQFFGPGTRLTVL.

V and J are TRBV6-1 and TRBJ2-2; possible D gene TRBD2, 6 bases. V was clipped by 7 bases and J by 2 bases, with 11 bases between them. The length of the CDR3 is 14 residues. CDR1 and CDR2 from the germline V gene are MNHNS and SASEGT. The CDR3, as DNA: TGTGCCAGCACGGAACTAGCCAACACCGGGGAGCTGTTTTTT. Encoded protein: CASTELANTGELFF.

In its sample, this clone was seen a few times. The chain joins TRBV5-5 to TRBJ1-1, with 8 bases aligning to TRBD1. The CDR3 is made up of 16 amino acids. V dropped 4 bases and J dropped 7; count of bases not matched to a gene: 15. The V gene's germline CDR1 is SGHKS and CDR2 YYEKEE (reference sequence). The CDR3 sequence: CASSLRFGQGAIEAFF. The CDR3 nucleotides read TGTGCCAGCAGCCTGCGGTTTGGACAGGGTGCAATTGAAGCTTTCTTT.

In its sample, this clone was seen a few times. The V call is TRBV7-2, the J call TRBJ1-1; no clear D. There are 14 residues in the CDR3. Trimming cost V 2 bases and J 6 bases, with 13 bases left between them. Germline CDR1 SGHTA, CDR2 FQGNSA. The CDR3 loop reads CASSLTAHPPEAFF. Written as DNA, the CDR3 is TGTGCCAGCAGCTTAACGGCCCACCCCCCTGAAGCTTTCTTT.

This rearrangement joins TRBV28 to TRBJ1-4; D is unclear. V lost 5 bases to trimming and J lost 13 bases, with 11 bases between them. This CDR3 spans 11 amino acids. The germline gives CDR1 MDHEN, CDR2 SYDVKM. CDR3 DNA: TGTGCCAGCAGTCCCTCCGTAAGACTGTTTTTT. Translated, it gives CASSPSVRLFF.

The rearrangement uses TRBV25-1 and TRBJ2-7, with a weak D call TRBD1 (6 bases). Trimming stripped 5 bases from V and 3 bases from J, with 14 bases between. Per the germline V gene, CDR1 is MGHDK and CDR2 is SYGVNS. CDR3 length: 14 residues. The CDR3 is CASSSLTGRYEQYF. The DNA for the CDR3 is TGTGCCAGCAGTTCCCTGACAGGCCGCTACGAGCAGTACTTC.

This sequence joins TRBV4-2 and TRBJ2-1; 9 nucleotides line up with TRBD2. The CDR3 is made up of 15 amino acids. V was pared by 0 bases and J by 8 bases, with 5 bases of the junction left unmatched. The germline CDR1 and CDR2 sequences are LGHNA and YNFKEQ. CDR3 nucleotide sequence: TGTGCCAGCAGCCAAGAGTGGCGGGAGGGTGATGAGCAGTTCTTC. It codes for CASSQEWREGDEQFF.

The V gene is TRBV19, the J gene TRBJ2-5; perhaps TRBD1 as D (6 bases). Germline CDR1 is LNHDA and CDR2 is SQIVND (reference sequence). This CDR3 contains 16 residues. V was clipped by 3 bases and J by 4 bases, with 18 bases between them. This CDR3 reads CASSIGGTRGGETQYF. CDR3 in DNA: TGTGCCAGTAGTATTGGTGGGACAAGAGGGGGAGAGACCCAGTACTTC.

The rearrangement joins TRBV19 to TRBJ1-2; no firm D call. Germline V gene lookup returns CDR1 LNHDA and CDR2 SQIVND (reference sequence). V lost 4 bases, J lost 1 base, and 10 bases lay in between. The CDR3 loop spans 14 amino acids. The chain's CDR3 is CASSREQFNYGYTF. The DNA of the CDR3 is TGTGCCAGTAGTAGGGAACAGTTTAACTATGGCTACACCTTC. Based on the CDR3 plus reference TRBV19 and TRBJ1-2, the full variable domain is DGGITQSPKYLFRKEGQNVTLSCEQNLNHDAMYWYRQDPGQGLRLIYYSQIVNDFQKGDIAEGYSVSREKKESFPLTVTSAQKNPTAFYLCASSREQFNYGYTFGSGTRLTVV.

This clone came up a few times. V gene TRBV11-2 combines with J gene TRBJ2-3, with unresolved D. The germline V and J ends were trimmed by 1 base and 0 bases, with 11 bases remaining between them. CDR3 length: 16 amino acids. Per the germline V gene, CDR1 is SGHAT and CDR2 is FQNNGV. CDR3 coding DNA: TGTGCCAGCAGCTTAGTTCTGCCTGGTAGCACAGATACGCAGTATTTT. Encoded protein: CASSLVLPGSTDTQYF.

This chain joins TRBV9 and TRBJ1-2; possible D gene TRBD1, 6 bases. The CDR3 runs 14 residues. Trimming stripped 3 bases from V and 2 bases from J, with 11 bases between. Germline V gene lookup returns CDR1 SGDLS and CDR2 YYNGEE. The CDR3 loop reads CASSARQENYGYTF. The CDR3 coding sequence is TGTGCCAGCAGCGCCCGACAGGAGAACTATGGCTACACCTTC.

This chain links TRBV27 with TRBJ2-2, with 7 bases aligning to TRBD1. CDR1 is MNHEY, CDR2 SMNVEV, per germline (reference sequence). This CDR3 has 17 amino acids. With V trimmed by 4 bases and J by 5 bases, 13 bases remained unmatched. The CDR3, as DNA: TGTGCCAGCAGTTCCTCTCCAACGGGACAGCTGACCGGGGAGCTGTTTTTT. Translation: CASSSSPTGQLTGELFF.